The sequence of this T cell receptor beta chain was determined in a study of blood T cell repertoires in COVID-19. Turning to the study itself: Collection of acute and convalescent COVID-19 samples took place in the United States, Italy and Spain. T cells, B-cell-depleted T cells, or PBMCs provided the cDNA or gDNA that served as material.

In the study's own analysis: Cell counts per sample came from amplifying reference gene primers. The data were produced by immunoSEQ multiplex PCR, yet TCRdb's version contains in-frame clones alone and is incomplete. The DNA gave D and trimming, while V, J and clone size come from that table. The sample has more than 110,000 clones, 85% seen once; the top ten hold under 3%. The CDR3 runs to 20 residues. The sequenced sample was peripheral blood. The chain uses TRBV21-1 and TRBJ2-2; TRBD1 is taken as the D call from the table, unchecked against the DNA. TRBV21-1 is flagged as a pseudogene. The receptor comes from a man between 50 and 59 years old with acute or convalescent COVID-19. For the CDR3, the DNA is TGTGCCAGCAGCAAAGAGCCCACAGGGGACGAAATAGATTACACCGGGGAGCTGTTTTTT. It specifies CASSKEPTGDEIDYTGELFF.